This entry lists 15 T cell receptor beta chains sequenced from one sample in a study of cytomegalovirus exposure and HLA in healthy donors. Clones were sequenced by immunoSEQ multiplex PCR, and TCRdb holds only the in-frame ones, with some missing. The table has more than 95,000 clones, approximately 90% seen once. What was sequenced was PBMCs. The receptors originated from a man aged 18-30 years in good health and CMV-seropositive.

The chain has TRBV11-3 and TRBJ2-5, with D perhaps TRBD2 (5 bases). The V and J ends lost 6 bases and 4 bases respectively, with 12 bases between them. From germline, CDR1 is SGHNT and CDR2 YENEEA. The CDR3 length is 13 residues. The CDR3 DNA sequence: TGTGCCAGCAGTTATGGGAGTGGAGAGACCCAGTACTTC. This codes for CASSYGSGETQYF.

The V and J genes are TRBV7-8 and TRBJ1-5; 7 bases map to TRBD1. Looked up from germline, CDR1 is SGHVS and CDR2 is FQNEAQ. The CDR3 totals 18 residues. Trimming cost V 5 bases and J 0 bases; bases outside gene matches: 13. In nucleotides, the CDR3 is TGTGCCAGCAGCGAACCGGGACAGAGGCTTTATAGCAATCAGCCCCAGCATTTT. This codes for CASSEPGQRLYSNQPQHF.

The CDR3 sequence: CASSQTHRGLRSTEAFF. The CDR3 DNA is TGCGCCAGCAGCCAGACCCACAGGGGGCTTAGGAGCACTGAAGCTTTCTTT. The genes are TRBV4-1 and TRBJ1-1, with TRBD1 matching 9 bases. CDR1 MGHRA and CDR2 YSYEKL come from the germline V gene. The junction had 12 bases not matched to a gene; V was cut back by 3 bases and J by 4 bases. The CDR3 is 17 amino acids.

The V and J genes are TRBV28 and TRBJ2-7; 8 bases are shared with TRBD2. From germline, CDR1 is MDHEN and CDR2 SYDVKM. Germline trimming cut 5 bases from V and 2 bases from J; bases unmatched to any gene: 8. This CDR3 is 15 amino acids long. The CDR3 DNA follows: TGTGCCAGCAGTCCCACGTCGGGGGGGACCTACGAGCAGTACTTC. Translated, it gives CASSPTSGGTYEQYF.

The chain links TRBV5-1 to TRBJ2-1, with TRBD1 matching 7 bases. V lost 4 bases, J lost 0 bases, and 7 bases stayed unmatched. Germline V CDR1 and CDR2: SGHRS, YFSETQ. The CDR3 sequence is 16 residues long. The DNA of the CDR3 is TGCGCCAGCAGCCGGGGACAGCAGAACTCCTACAATGAGCAGTTCTTC. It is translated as CASSRGQQNSYNEQFF.

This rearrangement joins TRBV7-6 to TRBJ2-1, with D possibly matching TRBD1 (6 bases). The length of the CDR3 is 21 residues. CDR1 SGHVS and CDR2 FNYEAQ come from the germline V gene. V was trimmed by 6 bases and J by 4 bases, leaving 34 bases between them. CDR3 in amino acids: CASSPNYPGANIGKSYNEQFF. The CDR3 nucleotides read TGTGCCAGCAGTCCCAATTACCCAGGGGCGAATATCGGAAAATCTTACAATGAGCAGTTCTTC.

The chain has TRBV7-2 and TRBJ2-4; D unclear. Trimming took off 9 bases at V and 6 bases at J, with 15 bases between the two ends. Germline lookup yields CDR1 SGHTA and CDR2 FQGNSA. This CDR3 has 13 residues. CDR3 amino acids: CASSTELGNIQYF. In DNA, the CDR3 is TGTGCCAGTTCGACGGAGCTCGGAAACATTCAGTACTTC.

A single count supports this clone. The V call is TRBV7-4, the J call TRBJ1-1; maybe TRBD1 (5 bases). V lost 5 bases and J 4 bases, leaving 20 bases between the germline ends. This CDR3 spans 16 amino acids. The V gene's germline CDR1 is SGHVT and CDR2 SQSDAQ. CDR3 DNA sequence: TGTGCCAGCAGCGAATACTCCGCGGGGACGACCACTGAAGCTTTCTTT. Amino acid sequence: CASSEYSAGTTTEAFF.

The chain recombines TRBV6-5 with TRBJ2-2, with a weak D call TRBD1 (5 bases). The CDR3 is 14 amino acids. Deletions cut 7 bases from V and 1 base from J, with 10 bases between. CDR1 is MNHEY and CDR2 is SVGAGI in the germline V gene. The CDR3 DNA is TGTGCCAGCAAGACCAGGGTGAACACCGGGGAGCTGTTTTTT. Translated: CASKTRVNTGELFF.

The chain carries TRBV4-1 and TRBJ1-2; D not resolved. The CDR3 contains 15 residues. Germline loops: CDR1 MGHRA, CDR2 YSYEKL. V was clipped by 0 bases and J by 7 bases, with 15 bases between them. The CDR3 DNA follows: TGCGCCAGCAGCCAAGAGCGAAATTTCTTACGTGGCTACACCTTC. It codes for CASSQERNFLRGYTF.

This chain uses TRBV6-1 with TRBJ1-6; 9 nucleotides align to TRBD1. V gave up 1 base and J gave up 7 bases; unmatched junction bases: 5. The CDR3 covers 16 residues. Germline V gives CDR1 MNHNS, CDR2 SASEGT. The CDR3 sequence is CASSEGPGQGNSPLHF. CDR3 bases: TGTGCCAGCAGTGAAGGACCGGGACAGGGCAATTCACCCCTCCACTTT.

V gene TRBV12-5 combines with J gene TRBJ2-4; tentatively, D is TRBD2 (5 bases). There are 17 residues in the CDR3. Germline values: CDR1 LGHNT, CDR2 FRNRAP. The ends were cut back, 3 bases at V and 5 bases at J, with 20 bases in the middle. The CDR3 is CASGFHTYGEYQNIQYF. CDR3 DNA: TGTGCTAGTGGTTTCCACACCTACGGGGAATATCAAAACATTCAGTACTTC.

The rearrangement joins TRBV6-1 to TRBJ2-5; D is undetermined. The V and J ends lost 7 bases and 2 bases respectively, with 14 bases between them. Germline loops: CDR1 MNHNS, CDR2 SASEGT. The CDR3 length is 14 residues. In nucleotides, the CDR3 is TGTGCCAGCACCAGAGGTCGGATTCAAGAGACCCAGTACTTC. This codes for CASTRGRIQETQYF.

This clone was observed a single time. CDR3 sequence (DNA): TGCGCCAGCAGTTCCGGGACAGTGAACACTGAAGCTTTCTTT. It codes for CASSSGTVNTEAFF. J is TRBJ1-1 and V is TRBV4-1; 7 nucleotides line up with TRBD1. Germline lookup yields CDR1 MGHRA and CDR2 YSYEKL. The CDR3 is 14 amino acids. V lost 6 bases, J lost 0 bases, and 4 bases stayed unmatched.

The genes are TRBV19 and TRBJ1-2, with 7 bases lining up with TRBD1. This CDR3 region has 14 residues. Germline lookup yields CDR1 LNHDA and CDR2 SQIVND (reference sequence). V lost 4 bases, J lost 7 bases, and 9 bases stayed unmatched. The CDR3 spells CASSTPTGFGGYTF. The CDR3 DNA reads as TGTGCCAGTAGTACCCCGACAGGGTTTGGTGGCTACACCTTC.